Below are 28 T cell receptor beta chains sequenced from a single sample in a study of response to subunit inactivated influenza vaccine. MiXCR was run by TCRdb on the RT-PCR reads, yielding one entry per CDR3 protein. The sample has 590,000 or so distinct CDR3 sequences, about 15% seen once. The specimen comprised PBMCs from blood, sampled roughly 2 weeks before vaccination. The receptors stem from a man aged 45-60 years who received an inactivated influenza vaccine.

This clonotype was seen many times. The chain has TRBV7-8 and TRBJ2-3; D may be TRBD1 (6 bases). Germline CDR1 is SGHVS and CDR2 is FQNEAQ. CDR3 length equals 16 residues. V lost 5 bases and J lost 6, with 21 bases in between. The CDR3 coding sequence is TGTGCCAGCAGCCGACGACAAGGGGGACGCAGTGATACGCAGTATTTT. Translated, it gives CASSRRQGGRSDTQYF.

The table lists this clonotype with a few counts. The chain carries TRBV9 and TRBJ2-3, with 12 bases aligning to TRBD2. Germline V CDR1 and CDR2: SGDLS, YYNGEE. This CDR3 region has 16 residues. The V and J ends lost 3 bases and 2 bases, in that order; junction bases with no gene match: 4. CDR3 in DNA: TGTGCCAGCAGCGCCCTAGCGGGAGGGCCCACAGATACGCAGTATTTT. It specifies CASSALAGGPTDTQYF.

This clonotype has a count of ten or more. The J gene is TRBJ2-3, the V gene TRBV5-1, with D hard to call. This CDR3 has 14 residues. V was pared by 0 bases and J by 2 bases, with 7 bases between. Germline lookup yields CDR1 SGHRS and CDR2 YFSETQ. The CDR3 loop reads CASSLELSTDTQYF. DNA of the CDR3: TGCGCCAGCAGCTTGGAACTGTCCACAGATACGCAGTATTTT.

The DNA of the CDR3 is TGTGCCAGCAGCTTGGGGACACTTAGCAATCAGCCCCAGCATTTT. Encoded protein: CASSLGTLSNQPQHF. The chain uses TRBV5-6 and TRBJ1-5; possibly TRBD1 for D (5 bases). Germline lookup yields CDR1 SGHDT and CDR2 YYEEEE. The CDR3 has 15 residues. The germline V and J ends were trimmed by 0 bases and 0 bases, with 7 bases remaining between them.

V and J are TRBV9 and TRBJ2-5; 10 bases fit TRBD2. The CDR3 has 15 amino acids. The germline V gene encodes CDR1 SGDLS and CDR2 YYNGEE. The junction had 4 bases not matched to a gene; V was cut back by 4 bases and J by 1 base. As DNA, the CDR3 is TGTGCCAGCAGCCCTAGCGGGGGCAGCCAAGAGACCCAGTACTTC. Protein: CASSPSGGSQETQYF.

This clonotype was seen a few times. The chain is built from TRBV28 and TRBJ2-2; TRBD2 matches 15 bases. This CDR3 contains 19 residues. Germline CDR1 is MDHEN and CDR2 is SYDVKM. V lost 6 bases and J lost 0; bases outside the gene matches: 8. The CDR3 DNA sequence: TGTGCCAGCAGCCCAAGGACTAGCGGGAGGGCCCCGAACACCGGGGAGCTGTTTTTT. Translated, it gives CASSPRTSGRAPNTGELFF. The full variable domain, completed using reference TRBV28 and TRBJ2-2, is DVKVTQSSRYLVKRTGEKVFLECVQDMDHENMFWYRQDPGLGLRLIYFSYDVKMKEKGDIPEGYSVSREKKERFSLILESASTNQTSMYLCASSPRTSGRAPNTGELFFGEGSRLTVL.

This clonotype was detected only a few times. The genes are TRBV7-9 and TRBJ1-1; D unclear. Germline V CDR1 and CDR2: SEHNR, FQNEAQ (reference sequence). The CDR3 loop spans 14 amino acids. Trimming removed 7 bases at V and 4 bases at J, with 16 bases between. The CDR3 DNA is TGTGCCAGCAACTCGACCGCGTGGGGCACTGAAGCTTTCTTT. It translates to CASNSTAWGTEAFF. The full variable domain, rest sourced from reference TRBV7-9 and TRBJ1-1, is DTGVSQNPRHKITKRGQNVTFRCDPISEHNRLYWYRQTLGQGPEFLTYFQNEAQLEKSRLLSDRFSAERPKGSFSTLEIQRTEQGDSAMYLCASNSTAWGTEAFFGQGTRLTVV.

V is TRBV9 and J is TRBJ2-1; D possibly uses TRBD1 or TRBD2 (5 bases each). The CDR3 runs 13 residues. Germline V gives CDR1 SGDLS, CDR2 YYNGEE. V lost 0 bases to trimming and J lost 9 bases, with 10 bases between them. CDR3 nucleotides: TGTGCCAGCAGCGTAGGGGGACGGAGTGAGCAGTTCTTC. It yields the protein CASSVGGRSEQFF.

This chain uses TRBV20-1 with TRBJ2-5; TRBD2 is a possible D gene (6 bases). CDR3 size: 15 residues. Germline loops: CDR1 DFQATT, CDR2 SNEGSKA (reference sequence). Trimming cost V 1 base and J 10 bases, with 22 bases left between them. The CDR3 reads CSARVGIGSLGDQYF. In DNA form, the CDR3 reads TGCAGTGCTAGAGTGGGTATCGGGAGTTTAGGTGACCAGTACTTC.

In its sample, this clonotype was seen a few times. This rearrangement joins TRBV4-3 to TRBJ1-2; D is perhaps TRBD1 (5 bases). Germline V gene sequence: CDR1 LGHNA, CDR2 YSLEER. The V end lost 0 bases, the J end lost 4 bases, and 6 bases lay between the germline ends. CDR3 length: 13 residues. Here the CDR3 DNA reads TGCGCCAGCAGCCAAGATGGGGGCTATGGCTACACCTTC. Amino acid sequence: CASSQDGGYGYTF.

This clonotype appeared many times. The chain couples TRBV6-2 or TRBV6-3 to TRBJ2-4; D is possibly TRBD1 (6 bases). The germline gives CDR1 MNHEY, CDR2 SVGEGT. The length of the CDR3 is 13 residues. V lost 8 bases and J 6 bases, leaving 14 bases between the germline ends. In DNA form, the CDR3 reads TGTGCCAGCGAGACTGGGGGCACAAACATTCAGTACTTC. Its protein is CASETGGTNIQYF.

The rearrangement uses TRBV4-3 and TRBJ2-7, with 8 positions matching TRBD1. The CDR3 has 15 amino acids. Germline-derived CDR1 and CDR2 are LGHNA and YSLEER. The V and J ends lost 3 bases and 4 bases, in that order; junction bases with no gene match: 8. The CDR3, as DNA: TGCGCCAGCAGCCAGAGGGCCGGGACAGGATACGAGCAGTACTTC. It specifies CASSQRAGTGYEQYF.

The gene calls are TRBV18 and TRBJ2-7; TRBD1 matches at 7 bases. Germline CDR1 is KGHSH and CDR2 is LQKENI. The CDR3 is 15 residues long. Trimming removed 5 bases from V and 3 bases from J; junction bases left unmatched: 10. In DNA form, the CDR3 reads TGTGCCAGCTCAACATCCCTGGACAGGAACTACGAGCAGTACTTC. It specifies CASSTSLDRNYEQYF. Full variable domain (rest looked up from reference TRBV18 and TRBJ2-7): NAGVMQNPRHLVRRRGQEARLRCSPMKGHSHVYWYRQLPEEGLKFMVYLQKENIIDESGMPKERFSAEFPKEGPSILRIQQVVRGDSAAYFCASSTSLDRNYEQYFGPGTRLTVT.

The rearrangement joins TRBV29-1 to TRBJ2-1; 9 bases are a match to TRBD2. The CDR3 runs 15 residues. The V segment lost 6 bases and the J segment 4 bases; nucleotides outside the gene matches: 10. The germline CDR1 and CDR2 sequences are SQVTM and ANQGSEA. This CDR3 is CSVRGGLAGYNEQFF. DNA of the CDR3: TGCAGCGTGCGGGGGGGGCTAGCGGGTTACAATGAGCAGTTCTTC.

The chain uses TRBV10-3 and TRBJ1-1; no clear D gene. The CDR3 consists of 13 residues. Germline V gene sequence: CDR1 ENHRY, CDR2 SYGVKD. Trimming took 4 bases from V and 0 from J, leaving 6 bases between them. CDR3 loop: CAISGEVNTEAFF. DNA of the CDR3: TGTGCCATCAGTGGGGAGGTGAACACTGAAGCTTTCTTT.

The J gene is TRBJ2-7, the V gene TRBV7-2; TRBD1 matches 9 bases. This CDR3 is 15 amino acids long. Germline V lookup: CDR1 SGHTA, CDR2 FQGNSA. J gave up 6 bases and V 2 bases, and 8 bases lay outside the gene matches. CDR3 sequence reads: CASSLTGGTGLEQYF. The CDR3 DNA reads TGTGCCAGCAGCTTAACGGGCGGGACAGGGCTCGAGCAGTACTTC.

This chain connects TRBV20-1 to TRBJ2-3, with 12 bases matching TRBD2. V shed 5 bases and J 2 bases; nucleotides not matched to a gene: 5. Germline loops: CDR1 DFQATT, CDR2 SNEGSKA (reference sequence). CDR3 length: 15 residues. The CDR3 spells CSARTSGGYTDTQYF. The CDR3 nucleotides are TGCAGTGCTCGAACTAGCGGGGGGTACACAGATACGCAGTATTTT.

This clonotype was seen more than once but under ten times. V usage is TRBV20-1 and J usage is TRBJ2-1; D gene uncertain. This CDR3 contains 11 residues. Trimming cost V 0 bases and J 5 bases, with 2 bases left between them. Looked up from germline, CDR1 is DFQATT and CDR2 is SNEGSKA (reference sequence). This chain's CDR3 is CSARDDNEQFF. The CDR3 DNA sequence: TGCAGTGCTAGAGATGACAATGAGCAGTTCTTC.

Only a few counts were recorded for this clonotype. The genes are TRBV20-1 and TRBJ1-5; maybe TRBD1 (5 bases). Germline V gives CDR1 DFQATT, CDR2 SNEGSKA (reference sequence). V lost 3 bases and J lost 0, with 15 bases in between. The CDR3 has 16 residues. The CDR3 reads CSARDPGPYSNQPQHF. Written as DNA, the CDR3 is TGCAGTGCTAGGGACCCGGGACCTTATAGCAATCAGCCCCAGCATTTT.

The J gene is TRBJ2-3, the V gene TRBV28; TRBD2 matches at 8 bases. Per the germline V gene, CDR1 is MDHEN and CDR2 is SYDVKM. This CDR3 is built from 15 residues. V gave up 3 bases and J gave up 1 base; unmatched junction bases: 3. The CDR3 sequence is CASSFWRGGTDTQYF. CDR3 bases: TGTGCCAGCAGTTTCTGGCGGGGGGGCACAGATACGCAGTATTTT.

The chain links TRBV7-9 to TRBJ1-1; TRBD1 matches at 7 bases. This CDR3 spans 15 amino acids. V lost 0 bases to trimming and J lost 3 bases; unmatched junction nucleotides: 4. Per germline, CDR1 SEHNR and CDR2 FQNEAQ (reference sequence). Here the CDR3 DNA reads TGTGCCAGCAGCTTAGCCGGACAGGACTACACTGAAGCTTTCTTT. Translating gives CASSLAGQDYTEAFF.

This clonotype was observed many times. The V and J genes are TRBV12-3 or TRBV12-4 and TRBJ1-2; D gene uncertain. This CDR3 spans 13 amino acids. Between the trimmed V and J ends, which lost 6 bases and 2 bases, there was a span of 10 bases. The chain's CDR3 is CASSSTPNYGYTF. Here the CDR3 DNA reads TGTGCCAGCAGCTCGACCCCAAACTATGGCTACACCTTC.

The rearrangement links TRBV29-1 to TRBJ2-2, with D possibly TRBD1 on 5 matching bases. There are 12 residues in the CDR3. Trimming removed 6 bases at V and 2 bases at J, with 7 bases between. Germline V gene data show CDR1 as SQVTM and CDR2 as ANQGSEA. CDR3: CSVRTNTGELFF. As DNA, the CDR3 is TGCAGCGTCCGGACAAACACCGGGGAGCTGTTTTTT.

The chain carries TRBV10-3 and TRBJ2-7; D perhaps matches TRBD2 (6 bases). CDR1 and CDR2 (germline): ENHRY, SYGVKD. Between the trimmed V and J ends, which lost 0 bases and 3 bases, there was a span of 15 bases. This CDR3 is built from 16 residues. The CDR3 is CAISESRADGGYEQYF. The CDR3 DNA reads as TGTGCCATCAGTGAGTCGAGGGCGGACGGGGGCTACGAGCAGTACTTC.

The genes are TRBV4-2 and TRBJ2-3; 10 nucleotides agree with TRBD1. The V and J ends lost 1 base and 5 bases, in that order; junction bases with no gene match: 3. The CDR3 runs to 15 residues. CDR1 and CDR2 from the germline V gene are LGHNA and YNFKEQ. This chain's CDR3 is CASSQGQGAQDTQYF. Here the CDR3 DNA reads TGTGCCAGCAGCCAAGGACAGGGGGCGCAAGATACGCAGTATTTT.

Note on this clonotype: One end of the junction is discordant with germline, which a read error may explain. This sequence joins TRBV20-1 and TRBJ1-5; D is perhaps TRBD1 (5 bases). The CDR3 loop spans 14 amino acids. Per germline, CDR1 DFQATT and CDR2 SNEGSKA (reference sequence). The DNA for the CDR3 is TGCAGTGCTAGAGCCGGCAGGGTGAGTCAGCCCCAGCCTTTT. This codes for CSARAGRVSQPQPF.

The chain carries TRBV11-2 and TRBJ2-7; D gene uncertain. Trimming took off 2 bases at V and 4 bases at J, with 12 bases between the two ends. The CDR3 covers 14 residues. Germline V CDR1 and CDR2: SGHAT, FQNNGV. CDR3 in DNA: TGTGCCAGCAGCTTACGGTTCAGTACTTACGAGCAGTACTTC. It codes for CASSLRFSTYEQYF.

Only a few counts were recorded for this clonotype. The J gene is TRBJ1-3, the V gene TRBV7-2, with D hard to call. Germline V gene data show CDR1 as SGHTA and CDR2 as FQGNSA. V was pared by 8 bases and J by 4 bases, with 12 bases between. The CDR3 loop spans 13 amino acids. This CDR3 is CASRPELGNTIYF. CDR3 bases: TGTGCCAGCCGGCCGGAGCTCGGAAACACCATATATTTT.